This TCR beta chain emerged from a study of shared clonotypes between healthy human individuals. The CDR3 has 12 residues. V lost 10 bases, J lost 4 bases, and 3 bases stayed unmatched. Germline V CDR1 and CDR2: MNHEY, SMNVEV (reference sequence). Naive CD8 cells were CD45RO-negative, positively selected for CCR7, excluding terminally differentiated effector memory CD45RA+ cells. The table lists this clone with a count of one. This table comes from immunoSEQ multiplex PCR, and its TCRdb copy is limited to in-frame clones, with some not included. The table lists under 2,000,000 clones, around 96% of them singletons.

The chain combines TRBV27 with TRBJ2-3, with 9 bases matching TRBD2. Sequenced sample: naive CD8+ T cells sorted from blood. This TCR was recovered from a young man in good health. The CDR3 protein is CATRLAADTQYF. Here the CDR3 DNA reads TGTGCCACCCGACTAGCGGCAGATACGCAGTATTTT.